Listed below are T cell receptor beta chains from one sample, sequenced in a study of regulatory T cells in long-lasting Graves disease. MiXCR, applied by TCRdb to the multiplex PCR reads, yields one record per CDR3 protein. The data contain about 620,000 distinct CDR3 sequences, approximately 15% of them singletons. These data were also filed under a second study, of T cells in Graves' hyperthyroidism and ophthalmopathy.

This material consisted of peripheral blood mononuclear cells (PBMCs), taken at new diagnosis, from a patient treated with antithyroid drugs. The receptors come from a woman in her twenties or thirties with Graves disease. Each CDR3 is given with its conserved first and last residue. The order of the fields is D gene, V gene, clone size, J gene, CDR3 protein, CDR3 DNA. The D gene is left open where the match is weak. Clone size appears in some rows only: once, few, many, or a class for an expanded clone.

d_gene: NA; v_gene: TRBV7-3; abundance: NA; j_gene: TRBJ2-5; CDR3aa: CASSLTGSREETQYF; CDR3nt: TGTGCCAGCAGCCTAACGGGTAGCCGAGAAGAGACCCAGTACTTC
d_gene: TRBD2; v_gene: TRBV20-1; abundance: many; j_gene: TRBJ2-7; CDR3aa: CSARRLAGYEQYF; CDR3nt: TGCAGTGCTAGAAGACTAGCGGGCTACGAGCAGTACTTC
d_gene: TRBD2; v_gene: TRBV28; abundance: many; j_gene: TRBJ2-7; CDR3aa: CASSFSSGSGEQYF; CDR3nt: TGTGCCAGCAGTTTCTCTAGCGGGTCCGGGGAGCAGTACTTC
d_gene: TRBD1; v_gene: TRBV9; abundance: few; j_gene: TRBJ1-6; CDR3aa: CASSVEGQGASPLHF; CDR3nt: TGTGCCAGCAGCGTAGAAGGACAGGGGGCTTCACCCCTCCACTTT
d_gene: NA; v_gene: TRBV7-9; abundance: many; j_gene: TRBJ1-2; CDR3aa: CASSLADYGYTF; CDR3nt: TGCGCCAGCAGCTTGGCCGACTATGGCTACACCTTC
d_gene: TRBD1; v_gene: TRBV28; abundance: few; j_gene: TRBJ1-6; CDR3aa: CASSFLTGSSPLHF; CDR3nt: TGTGCCAGCAGTTTCCTGACAGGGAGTTCACCCCTCCACTTT
d_gene: NA; v_gene: TRBV24-1; abundance: many; j_gene: TRBJ2-7; CDR3aa: CATSETAGSPTDEQYF; CDR3nt: TGTGCCACCAGTGAGACGGCAGGTTCTCCAACGGACGAGCAGTACTTC
d_gene: NA; v_gene: TRBV2; abundance: NA; j_gene: TRBJ1-2; CDR3aa: CASSLVDNYGYTF; CDR3nt: TGTGCCAGCAGTCTTGTGGACAACTATGGCTACACCTTC
d_gene: NA; v_gene: TRBV6-1; abundance: NA; j_gene: TRBJ2-7; CDR3aa: CASSNGRYEQYF; CDR3nt: TGTGCCAGCAGTAACGGGAGATACGAGCAGTACTTC
d_gene: TRBD2; v_gene: TRBV2; abundance: NA; j_gene: TRBJ2-2; CDR3aa: CASSARLAGDGELFF; CDR3nt: TGTGCCAGCAGTGCCCGACTAGCGGGAGACGGGGAGCTGTTTTTT